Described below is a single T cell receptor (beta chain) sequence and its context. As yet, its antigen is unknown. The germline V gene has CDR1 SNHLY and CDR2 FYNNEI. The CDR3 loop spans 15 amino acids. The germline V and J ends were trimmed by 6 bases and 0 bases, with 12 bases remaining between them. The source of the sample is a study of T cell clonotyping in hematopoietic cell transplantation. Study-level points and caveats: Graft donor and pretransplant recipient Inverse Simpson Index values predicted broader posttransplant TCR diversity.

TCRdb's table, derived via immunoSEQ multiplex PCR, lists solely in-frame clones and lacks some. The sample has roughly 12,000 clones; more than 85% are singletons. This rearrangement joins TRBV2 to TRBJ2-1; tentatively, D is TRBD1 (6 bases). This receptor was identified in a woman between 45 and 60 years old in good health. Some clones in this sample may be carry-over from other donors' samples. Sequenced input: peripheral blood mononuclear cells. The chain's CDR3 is CASSQQGPSYNEQFF. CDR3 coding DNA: TGTGCCAGCAGCCAACAGGGCCCCTCCTACAATGAGCAGTTCTTC.